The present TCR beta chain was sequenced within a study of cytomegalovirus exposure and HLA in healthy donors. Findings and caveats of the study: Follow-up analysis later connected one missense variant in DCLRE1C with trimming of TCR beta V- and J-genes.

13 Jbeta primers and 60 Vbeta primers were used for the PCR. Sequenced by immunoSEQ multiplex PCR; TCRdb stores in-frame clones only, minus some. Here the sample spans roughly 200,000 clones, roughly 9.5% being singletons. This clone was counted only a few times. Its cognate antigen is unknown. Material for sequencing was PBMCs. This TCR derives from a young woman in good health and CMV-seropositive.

The CDR3 DNA reads TGCGCCAGCTACGGGGGAGCCGGGGAGCTGTTTTTT. Protein product: CASYGGAGELFF. The chain carries TRBV5-1 and TRBJ2-2; maybe TRBD2 (6 bases). Trimming took off 7 bases at V and 6 bases at J, with 10 bases between the two ends. The CDR3 loop spans 12 amino acids. CDR1 is SGHRS and CDR2 is YFSETQ in the germline V gene. The variable domain in full, with the rest retrieved from reference TRBV5-1 and TRBJ2-2, is KAGVTQTPRYLIKTRGQQVTLSCSPISGHRSVSWYQQTPGQGLQFLFEYFSETQRNKGNFPGRFSGRQFSNSRSEMNVSTLELGDSALYLCASYGGAGELFFGEGSRLTVL.